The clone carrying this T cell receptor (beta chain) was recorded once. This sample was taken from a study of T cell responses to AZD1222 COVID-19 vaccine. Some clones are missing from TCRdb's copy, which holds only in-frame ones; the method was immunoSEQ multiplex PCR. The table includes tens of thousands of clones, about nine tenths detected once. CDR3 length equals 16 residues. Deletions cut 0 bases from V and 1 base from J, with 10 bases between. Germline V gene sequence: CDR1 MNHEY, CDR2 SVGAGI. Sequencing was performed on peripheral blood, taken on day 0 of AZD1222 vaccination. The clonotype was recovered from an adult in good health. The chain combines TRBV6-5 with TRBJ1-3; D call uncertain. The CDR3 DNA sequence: TGTGCCAGCAGTTACTCGATAACAGTATCTGGAAACACCATATATTTT. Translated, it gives CASSYSITVSGNTIYF.